This TCR beta chain was captured in a study of blood T cell repertoires in COVID-19 (dated by TCRdb to about 2020). With regard to the full study: Collaborator samples came from the United States, Italy and Spain and covered acute and convalescent phases of COVID-19. The prospective study material was composed of cDNA or gDNA derived from T cells, B-cell-depleted T cells, or PBMCs. Subjects who had been exposed to COVID-19, were actively infected with it, or had recovered from it provided the deeply sampled blood TCRbeta repertoires that made up the dataset. The repertoires were made available in a free public database intended to serve as a resource for research on the immune response to SARS-CoV-2. Samples were obtained from the ongoing ImmuneRACE study (first 160 participants) and from about 1,300 subjects provided by 6 global collaborators. Sample metadata almost always included a de-identified subject ID, COVID-19 status, age in years and sex. Where available, HLA class I and class II types were taken from metadata supplied by the sample provider and were not determined by assay-based typing. Findings and caveats that apply to the study as a whole: How much clinical and demographic metadata was included differed by source and by participant, and the metadata was provided uncurated.

Concerning this clone: No cognate antigen has been identified for it. No much larger clonotype is one base removed from it; base qualities were not supplied.

One collaborating source in Seattle enrolled patients while the patients were actively infected and followed the patients over time throughout the course of disease. Whole blood was collected in K2EDTA tubes by collaborating institutions according to the institutions' own protocols. For TCRbeta analysis, collaborator samples were shipped as frozen whole blood, as isolated PBMCs, or as DNA extracted from either sample type. TCRbeta CDR3 regions were amplified from genomic DNA using the immunoSEQ Assay, a bias-controlled multiplex PCR. In the paper's pipeline: The number of nucleated cells in each sample was estimated from the amplification of reference gene primers within the assay. Sequence reads were collapsed and filtered to measure the absolute abundance of every unique TCRbeta CDR3 rearrangement. Productive Simpson clonality was computed per sample as the square root of Simpson's diversity index over productive rearrangements. Here the immuneACCESS table is served through TCRdb, limited to in-frame sequences with V and J called. Missing clones are a known gap in these copies; in checked studies unresolved V genes cover under half, and the rest lacks a known reason. The DNA gave D and trimming, while V, J and clone size come from that table. The sample table shows a few hundred thousand clones, and roughly 90% are seen once. The ten largest clones capture under 4% of the sample.

Specimen: peripheral blood. This TCR was sampled from a woman in her 30s with COVID-19, enrolled during active disease.

The CDR3 loop reads CASSLEGGEQPQHF. The base sequence is TGTGCCAGCAGTCTAGAGGGAGGAGAGCAGCCCCAGCATTTT. This chain joins TRBV2 to TRBJ1-5, with the D gene too uncertain to name. CDR1 and CDR2 were assigned from the germline V gene as SNHLY and FYNNEI. Counted from cysteine to phenylalanine, this CDR3 has 14 amino acids. This entry keeps only the CDR3 DNA: 42 bases, framed from base 1. Trimming removed 5 bases from V and 7 bases from J, leaving 15 bases between the germline ends.